One sample yielded the 9 T cell receptor beta chains listed below, sequenced in a study of cytomegalovirus exposure and HLA in healthy donors. The PCR made use of 60 Vbeta and 13 Jbeta primers. TCRdb keeps only in-frame clones here, not all; method: immunoSEQ multiplex PCR. This sample has some 180,000 clones; about 82% occur once, and the top ten carry roughly 1.5%. The sequencing sample was made of PBMCs. All receptors derive from a man in his late teens or twenties in good health and CMV-seronegative.

In its sample, this clone was seen once. The chain joins TRBV5-8 to TRBJ1-2; weak D call: TRBD1 (6 bases). Germline lookup yields CDR1 SGHTS and CDR2 YDEGEE. The CDR3 has 15 amino acids. The V end was cut by 4 bases, the J end by 3 bases, with 16 bases between. CDR3 region: CASSPSVGADYGYTF. Written as DNA, the CDR3 is TGTGCCAGCAGCCCCTCCGTGGGGGCCGACTATGGCTACACCTTC.

This clone was recorded a few times. The chain links TRBV4-1 to TRBJ1-5; D not resolved. Trimming took 0 bases from V and 9 from J, leaving 9 bases between them. Germline V gene data show CDR1 as MGHRA and CDR2 as YSYEKL. This CDR3 comprises 13 residues. CDR3 amino acids: CASSQEDGRPQHF. The CDR3 DNA follows: TGCGCCAGCAGCCAAGAGGACGGGAGGCCCCAGCATTTT.

This clone showed up just a few times. V is TRBV6-5 and J is TRBJ2-2; 9 positions agree with TRBD1. The V and J ends lost 10 bases and 4 bases, in that order; junction bases with no gene match: 4. The germline V gene has CDR1 MNHEY and CDR2 SVGAGI. This CDR3 is built from 13 residues. CDR3 region: CATGQGTTGELFF. CDR3 bases: TGTGCCACGGGACAGGGAACCACCGGGGAGCTGTTTTTT.

The chain employs TRBV4-2 and TRBJ2-5, with D perhaps TRBD2 (6 bases). The CDR3 is made up of 16 amino acids. The V and J ends lost 3 bases and 5 bases respectively, with 19 bases between them. Germline-derived CDR1 and CDR2 are LGHNA and YNFKEQ. CDR3 coding DNA: TGTGCCAGCAGCCAGGACCAGCCGGCGGGGAGGGAGACCCAGTACTTC. It codes for CASSQDQPAGRETQYF.

The chain couples TRBV18 to TRBJ2-6; D is unresolved. Deletions cut 1 base from V and 2 bases from J, with 12 bases between. CDR1 and CDR2 from the germline V gene are KGHSH and LQKENI. The length of the CDR3 is 17 residues. The CDR3 here is CASSPRMDGAGANVLTF. The CDR3 DNA reads as TGTGCCAGCTCACCACGGATGGATGGAGCTGGGGCCAACGTCCTGACTTTC.

A note on this clone: An end of the junction does not agree with germline; a read error may underlie this. The chain links TRBV7-9 to TRBJ2-3; D is undetermined. The CDR3 runs to 17 residues. Germline V gives CDR1 SEHNR, CDR2 FQNEAQ (reference sequence). In DNA form, the CDR3 reads TGTTCCAGCAGCCTCCCAGGCCAGGTCCTTAGCACAGATACGCAGTATTTT. The encoded protein is CSSSLPGQVLSTDTQYF.

CDR3 region: CASSAGRQAYSNQPQHF. CDR3 bases: TGTGCCAGTAGCGCAGGCCGACAGGCTTATAGCAATCAGCCCCAGCATTTT. The J gene is TRBJ1-5, the V gene TRBV19, with D possibly TRBD1 on 6 matching bases. CDR1 and CDR2 (germline): LNHDA, SQIVND (reference sequence). The length of the CDR3 is 17 residues. With 6 bases removed from V and 0 bases from J, the gap between germline ends came to 18 bases.

The CDR3 loop is CASSAYRGSSYNSPLHF. CDR3 nucleotides: TGTGCCAGCAGCGCCTACAGGGGGAGCTCCTATAATTCACCCCTCCACTTT. The V gene is TRBV7-2, the J gene TRBJ1-6, with 8 positions matching TRBD1. V lost 5 bases and J lost 0; bases outside the gene matches: 6. CDR3 length equals 17 residues. Looked up from germline, CDR1 is SGHTA and CDR2 is FQGNSA.

This clone showed up just once. The CDR3 region has the DNA TGCGCCAGCAGCTCCCCTAGCGGGGTTCTAGTCAAAGAGACCCAGTACTTC. The encoded protein is CASSSPSGVLVKETQYF. The chain combines TRBV5-1 with TRBJ2-5; 9 nucleotides line up with TRBD2. The germline CDR1 and CDR2 sequences are SGHRS and YFSETQ. The junction had 12 bases not matched to a gene; V was cut back by 3 bases and J by 3 bases. The CDR3 consists of 17 residues.